The subject of this entry is one TCR beta chain. Its antigen is not yet known. No quality values exist for individual bases; no much larger clone is one base distant. The sample originates from a study of control samples from healthy donors and cancer patients (TCRdb year 2020). Libraries were constructed by the immunoSEQ multiplex PCR assay. Held by TCRdb, this immuneACCESS table contains in-frame sequences only and omits some clones. Under half of the omission traces to an unresolved V gene where checked; the cause of the rest is unknown. For this sample there are almost 90,000 clones; roughly 86% appear just once. The ten largest clones capture about 21% of the sample. V sheds 6 bases and J sheds 4 bases, leaving 15 bases between their ends. The CDR3 measures 14 amino acids from cysteine to phenylalanine. This entry keeps only the CDR3 DNA: 42 bases, framed from base 1. According to the germline V gene, CDR1 reads MDHEN and CDR2 reads SYDVKM.

The chain is assembled from TRBV28 and TRBJ1-2, and TRBD1 may be the D gene, going by 5 matching bases. This TCR was recovered from a man in his thirties or forties in good health. Sequenced sample: blood. The CDR3 protein: CASSPLTVFYGYTF. DNA sequence: TGTGCCAGCAGCCCCCTGACAGTCTTCTATGGCTACACCTTC.